The 10 T cell receptor beta chains below all came from one sample that was sequenced in a study of patients and donors after allogeneic stem cell transplantation. MiXCR was run by TCRdb on the RT-PCR reads, yielding one entry per CDR3 protein. The sample shows approximately 410,000 distinct CDR3 sequences, 16% of them seen only once. The specimen sequenced was blood, either unsorted or a sorted T cell fraction (not recorded which). These receptors were obtained from a human donor who was either an allogeneic HSCT recipient or a stem cell or donor lymphocyte infusion donor (not recorded which). It is not recorded whose cells these are; they may come from a transplant donor.

V and J are TRBV15 and TRBJ1-2; no clear D gene. The CDR3 extends over 15 amino acids. The germline V gene has CDR1 LNHNV and CDR2 YYDKDF (reference sequence). The ends were cut back, 3 bases at V and 0 bases at J, with 11 bases in the middle. This CDR3 is CATSSRRVSNYGYTF. The CDR3 DNA follows: TGTGCCACCAGCAGTCGACGGGTGTCTAACTATGGCTACACCTTC.

This clonotype turned up a few times. The CDR3 here is CASSHRHLTGKGYEQYF. CDR3 nucleotide sequence: TGCGCCAGCAGCCACCGACACCTGACAGGGAAGGGCTACGAGCAGTACTTC. V is TRBV4-3 and J is TRBJ2-7; 7 positions agree with TRBD1. The germline V gene has CDR1 LGHNA and CDR2 YSLEER. The CDR3 is 17 residues long. Trimming removed 3 bases from V and 3 bases from J; junction bases left unmatched: 14.

This clonotype came up a few times. The V call is TRBV5-6, the J call TRBJ2-4; D gene ambiguous. Germline CDR1 is SGHDT and CDR2 is YYEEEE. CDR3 length: 11 amino acids. Between the trimmed V and J ends, which lost 0 bases and 15 bases, there was a span of 10 bases. The chain's CDR3 is CASSLGGVGYF. In nucleotides, the CDR3 is TGTGCCAGCAGCTTGGGAGGCGTTGGGTACTTC.

The gene calls are TRBV4-3 and TRBJ2-2; a weak D match, TRBD1 (6 bases). Germline V gene sequence: CDR1 LGHNA, CDR2 YSLEER. V was pared by 0 bases and J by 5 bases, with 22 bases between. The CDR3 runs 19 residues. This chain's CDR3 is CASSQDWVSGTRGTGELFF. As DNA, the CDR3 is TGCGCCAGCAGCCAAGATTGGGTTTCAGGGACAAGGGGGACCGGGGAGCTGTTTTTT.

This rearrangement joins TRBV7-2 to TRBJ2-7, with TRBD2 identical over 11 bases. V was clipped by 5 bases and J by 4 bases; unmatched bases: 10. Looked up from germline, CDR1 is SGHTA and CDR2 is FQGNSA. This CDR3 contains 16 residues. DNA of the CDR3: TGTGCCAGCAGCCTCCATGTAGCGGGGGGGCTATACGAGCAGTACTTC. Its protein is CASSLHVAGGLYEQYF.

This clonotype came up many times. The chain recombines TRBV5-1 with TRBJ2-3; 8 bases agree with TRBD2. V shed 4 bases and J 1 base; nucleotides not matched to a gene: 8. The CDR3 runs 16 residues. Germline V gene data show CDR1 as SGHRS and CDR2 as YFSETQ. The CDR3: CASSRGLGGGTDTQYF. CDR3 sequence (DNA): TGCGCCAGCAGCCGGGGACTAGGTGGGGGCACAGATACGCAGTATTTT.

This clonotype has a handful of counts. This chain links TRBV20-1 with TRBJ1-5, with 7 bases matching TRBD1. The CDR3 has 15 residues. CDR1 is DFQATT and CDR2 is SNEGSKA in the germline V gene (reference sequence). J lost 1 base, V lost 5 bases, and 8 bases had no gene match. As DNA, the CDR3 is TGCAGTGCTTTTAGACAGGGTAGGAGCAATCAGCCCCAGCATTTT. Translating it yields CSAFRQGRSNQPQHF.

This clonotype has only a few counts. V gene TRBV20-1 combines with J gene TRBJ1-5, with 10 bases fitting TRBD1. This CDR3 has 16 residues. V shed 6 bases, J shed 2 bases, and the junction held 10 bases outside the gene matches. Germline V gives CDR1 DFQATT, CDR2 SNEGSKA (reference sequence). The CDR3 DNA follows: TGCAGTGCAAAGAGACAGGGGGCGCGGGGCAATCAGCCCCAGCATTTT. It is translated as CSAKRQGARGNQPQHF.

This clonotype was seen more than once but under ten times. A much larger clone is a single base away; this may be a read error. The genes are TRBV2 and TRBJ1-2, with D unclear. Germline V gene lookup returns CDR1 SNHLY and CDR2 FYNNEI. This CDR3 spans 12 amino acids. Trimming took 1 base from V and 4 from J, leaving 4 bases between them. This chain's CDR3 is CASSEGGYGYTF. CDR3 coding DNA: TGTGCCAGCAGTGAAGGGGGCTATGGCTACACCTTC.

This CDR3 reads CASSLEGRRGHEQYF. In DNA, the CDR3 is TGTGCCAGCAGTTTAGAAGGCAGGAGGGGCCACGAGCAGTACTTC. This chain joins TRBV12-3 or TRBV12-4 and TRBJ2-7; D perhaps matches TRBD2 (6 bases). V lost 1 base, J lost 5 bases, and 15 bases lay in between. CDR3 length equals 15 residues.